The clone carrying this T cell receptor beta chain came up a few times. The sample is drawn from a study of T-cell memory formation after mild COVID-19. The CDR3 is 19 amino acids. CDR1 and CDR2 (germline): SGHTA, FQGTGA. V gave up 5 bases and J gave up 7 bases, with 29 bases separating them. TCRdb analysed the 5' RACE reads with MiXCR anew, one entry per CDR3 protein. Among roughly 300,000 distinct CDR3 sequences listed, about a sixth were seen once. This clonotype originated in a man aged 18 to 29 who had mild COVID-19 (a few samples of this study predate the infection). Cell type and time point are not known. The rearrangement joins TRBV7-3 to TRBJ2-2; D is possibly TRBD2 (5 bases). Sequenced sample: PBMCs or a T cell subset sorted from them (not recorded which). CDR3 in amino acids: CASSPVPGSFPLRGGELFF. CDR3 nucleotide sequence: TGTGCCAGCAGCCCCGTCCCAGGAAGTTTCCCCCTTCGGGGCGGGGAGCTGTTTTTT.